This T cell receptor beta chain originates from a study of neoadjuvant anti-PD-1 for oral cavity cancer. The table lists this clone with a count of one. The CDR3 covers 16 residues. Germline values: CDR1 MGHRA, CDR2 YSYEKL. Trimming cost V 4 bases and J 7 bases; bases outside gene matches: 12. Data came from immunoSEQ multiplex PCR; TCRdb stores just in-frame clones and leaves some out. Among 50,000 to 65,000 clones listed, approximately 79% were seen once. This sequence originates from a person aged 35-79 years with oral cavity squamous cell carcinoma. V gene TRBV4-1 combines with J gene TRBJ2-1; 8 bases agree with TRBD2. Specimen: PBMCs, collected before nivolumab (anti-PD-1) treatment. The CDR3 spells CASSPPGGGRVNEQFF. The CDR3 nucleotides read TGCGCCAGCAGCCCCCCCGGCGGGGGGCGGGTAAATGAGCAGTTCTTC.